This is a list of T cell receptor beta chains from one sample in a study of T cells in Graves' hyperthyroidism and ophthalmopathy. TCRdb ran MiXCR on the multiplex PCR reads and lists one entry per CDR3 protein. Here the sample spans about 560,000 distinct CDR3 sequences, 11% to 15% being singletons. The sequenced sample was blood. The receptors derive from a middle-aged woman with Graves' hyperthyroidism. Each CDR3 is given with its conserved first and last residue. A D gene is named only where the DNA matches it firmly. Clone size appears in some rows only: once, few, many, or a class for an expanded clone.

TRBV19,NA,TRBJ1-5,few,TGTGCCAGTAGTAACGGACGACTAGGGCCCCAGCATTTT,CASSNGRLGPQHF
TRBV10-1,TRBD2,TRBJ2-1,few,TGCGCCAGCAGTGTAAGACTAGCGGGAGCGGATGAGCAGTTCTTC,CASSVRLAGADEQFF
TRBV20-1,NA,TRBJ1-5,many,TGCAGTGCTACTTTGGACGGAAATCAGCCCCAGCATTTT,CSATLDGNQPQHF
TRBV29-1,NA,TRBJ2-5,many,TGCAGCGTTGAAGGGGGCTCAGAGACCCAGTACTTC,CSVEGGSETQYF
TRBV6-1,TRBD1,TRBJ2-7,NA,TGTGCCAGCAGGCCCGACAGGGGATCGTACGAGCAGTACTTC,CASRPDRGSYEQYF
TRBV5-6,TRBD2,TRBJ2-7,NA,TGTGCCAGCAGCCTAATGACTAGCGGACCCTACGAGCAGTACTTC,CASSLMTSGPYEQYF
TRBV18,TRBD1,TRBJ2-7,NA,TGTGCCAGCTCACATGACAGGGGATACGAGCAGTACTTC,CASSHDRGYEQYF
TRBV5-1,NA,TRBJ2-7,NA,TGCGCCAGCAGCTTGCAAACCCTCTACGAGCAGTACTTC,CASSLQTLYEQYF
TRBV20-1,NA,TRBJ1-1,many,TGCAGTGCTAGGTCCGGCAGGGTGGGTACTGAAGCTTTCTTT,CSARSGRVGTEAFF
TRBV6-6,TRBD1,TRBJ1-6,few,TGTGCCAGCAGTTACACCGGGACAGGTGGTTTTCTCCTCCACTTT,CASSYTGTGGFLLHF
TRBV20-1,NA,TRBJ1-1,NA,TGCAGTGCTCCGGACACCCTCACTGAAGCTTTCTTT,CSAPDTLTEAFF
TRBV20-1,NA,TRBJ1-1,few,TGCAGTGCTAGACCCCTAAGTGGGCAGGGGACGGTGGGGGGGAACACTGAAGCTTTCTTT,CSARPLSGQGTVGGNTEAFF
TRBV6-1,TRBD1,TRBJ1-6,few,TGTGCCAGCAGTGCCCTCCAGACAGGGCGAGCCTCACCCCTCCACTTT,CASSALQTGRASPLHF
TRBV6-2/TRBV6-3,TRBD1,TRBJ2-7,many,TGTGCCAGCAGTGTCCGGGACAGCTCCTACGAGCAGTACTTC,CASSVRDSSYEQYF
TRBV11-1,NA,TRBJ1-2,many,TGTGCCAGCAGCTTAGCGGTACGGGCTGGCTACACCTTC,CASSLAVRAGYTF
TRBV6-1,NA,TRBJ1-2,few,TGTGCCAGCAGTGAAAATTCCGGGTCGGATGGCTACACCTTC,CASSENSGSDGYTF
TRBV9,NA,TRBJ1-3,many,TGTGCCAGCAGCGTAGAGGCAGGGTCTGGAAACACCATATATTTT,CASSVEAGSGNTIYF
TRBV7-2,TRBD2,TRBJ2-3,NA,TGTGCCAGCAGCATTAGCGGGGGGGCGACAGATACGCAGTATTTT,CASSISGGATDTQYF
TRBV6-1,NA,TRBJ1-5,NA,TGTGCCAGCAGTGAAGCTTATCAACCAAGGGGAGGCAATCAGCCCCAGCATTTT,CASSEAYQPRGGNQPQHF
TRBV18,NA,TRBJ2-7,many,TGTGCCAGCTCACCGGGGGGCTTCGAGGTCAAGCAGTACTTC,CASSPGGFEVKQYF
TRBV12-3/TRBV12-4,NA,TRBJ2-1,many,TGTGCCAGCAGTTTAGGGGACTCCTCGGGGAATGAGCAGTTCTTC,CASSLGDSSGNEQFF
TRBV28,NA,TRBJ1-6,few,TGTGCCAGCAGATCCGGGCCAAGCTCCTATAATTCACCCCTCCACTTT,CASRSGPSSYNSPLHF
TRBV2,NA,TRBJ2-3,NA,TGTGCCAGCAACGGGGACAGGGAACCCTCTTCTAGCGGGAGAGGGTTGTTCGGCACAGATACGCAGTATTTT,CASNGDREPSSSGRGLFGTDTQYF
TRBV27,TRBD2,TRBJ2-3,many,TGTGCCAGCAGGCTAGCGGGAGGGCAGACAGATACGCAGTATTTT,CASRLAGGQTDTQYF
TRBV12-3/TRBV12-4,NA,TRBJ1-6,few,TGTGCCAGCAGCCTAGGGGGGGGGCAGGGCTATAATTCACCCCTCCACTTT,CASSLGGGQGYNSPLHF
TRBV7-2,TRBD1,TRBJ1-2,many,TGTGCCAGCAGCTTACCGACAGGGCTAAGGAATGTCTACACCTTC,CASSLPTGLRNVYTF
TRBV10-3,TRBD1,TRBJ2-5,many,TGTGCCATCAGTGTTGGACAGGGGCGCGGGGAGACCCAGTACTTC,CAISVGQGRGETQYF
TRBV6-5,NA,TRBJ2-1,many,TGTGCCAGCAGTTACGATACGTACAATGAGCAGTTCTTC,CASSYDTYNEQFF
TRBV2,TRBD1,TRBJ1-6,many,TGTGCCAGTACAGGGACAGCCGAGAATTCACCCCTCCACTTT,CASTGTAENSPLHF
TRBV18,NA,TRBJ1-1,many,TGTGCCAGCTCACCGTCTCAAGCAGAAGCTTTCTTT,CASSPSQAEAFF
TRBV30,TRBD2,TRBJ2-2,many,TGTGCCTGGAGGACTAGCGGGAGTCGTACCGGGGAGCTGTTTTTT,CAWRTSGSRTGELFF
TRBV11-2,NA,TRBJ2-7,many,TGTGCCAGCAGCTTAGGGCAAGCCTACGGGCAGTACTTC,CASSLGQAYGQYF
TRBV12-3/TRBV12-4,NA,TRBJ1-3,many,TGTGCCAGCAGCCAGGTGCCCCAGACGGACACCATATATTTT,CASSQVPQTDTIYF
TRBV2,TRBD2,TRBJ2-3,many,TGTGCCAGCAGTGAATGGGGCCTTCAACTAGCGGGAGTCTCAGATACGCAGTATTTT,CASSEWGLQLAGVSDTQYF
TRBV20-1,TRBD2,TRBJ2-2,many,TGCAGTGCAGCGGGACTAGCGGGAGGCACCGGGGAGCTGTTTTTT,CSAAGLAGGTGELFF
TRBV15,NA,TRBJ2-1,NA,TGTGCCACCAGCAAACAAAGAGCCTACAATGAGCAGTTCTTC,CATSKQRAYNEQFF
TRBV10-3,NA,TRBJ2-7,many,TGTGCCATCAGTGAGGGACAGACCTACGAGCAGTACTTC,CAISEGQTYEQYF
TRBV12-3/TRBV12-4,NA,TRBJ2-6,many,TGTGCCAGCAGAACAGGGACCGGGGCCAACGTCCTGACTTTC,CASRTGTGANVLTF
TRBV12-3/TRBV12-4,NA,TRBJ1-1,many,TGTGCCAGCAGTTTAGCGCTTAGTGAAGCTTTCTTT,CASSLALSEAFF
TRBV27,TRBD1,TRBJ2-1,few,TGTGCCAGCAGTCCCGGGACAGGGAAGAACAATGAGCAGTTCTTC,CASSPGTGKNNEQFF
TRBV28,NA,TRBJ1-5,many,TGTGCCAGCAGACTCGCGCCGGGAGCTAATCAGCCCCAGCATTTT,CASRLAPGANQPQHF
TRBV20-1,TRBD2,TRBJ2-1,NA,TGCAGTGCTAGACTAGCGGGAGCCCCCTACAATGAGCAGTTCTTC,CSARLAGAPYNEQFF
TRBV9,TRBD2,TRBJ2-7,NA,TGTGCCAGCAGCGTAGCTGCGAGAGCGGGAGACGAGCAGTACTTC,CASSVAARAGDEQYF
TRBV5-6,TRBD2,TRBJ2-1,NA,TGTGCCAGCAGCCCCGATGGACTAGCGGGAGACTACAATGAGCAGTTCTTC,CASSPDGLAGDYNEQFF
TRBV7-8,TRBD2,TRBJ2-7,many,TGTGCCAGCAGCTTCGCGGGGACTAGCGGGAGAAGGACCTACGAGCAGTACTTC,CASSFAGTSGRRTYEQYF
TRBV12-3/TRBV12-4,TRBD1,TRBJ1-1,many,TGTGCCAGCAGTTTTAGCGGACAGGGGACTGAAGCTTTCTTT,CASSFSGQGTEAFF
TRBV28,TRBD2,TRBJ2-7,many,TGTGCCAGCAGTGATACTAGCGGGAGGGTCGAGCAGTACTTC,CASSDTSGRVEQYF
TRBV11-3,NA,TRBJ2-1,many,TGTGCCAGCAGCTTAGGGACCACAGGGAGCTCCTACAATGAGCAGTTCTTC,CASSLGTTGSSYNEQFF
TRBV2,NA,TRBJ2-2,NA,TGTGCCAGCGGAAGGACAGCCGGGGGTGGCACCGGGGAGCTGTTTTTT,CASGRTAGGGTGELFF